This T cell receptor (beta chain) was recovered during a study of T cell repertoires in cytomegalovirus infection (dated by TCRdb to the late 2010s). Context from the whole study: Recently identified HLA-C-restricted CMV epitopes, whose presentation resists viral immunomodulation, were targeted by peptide stimulations together with well-studied HLA-B-restricted epitopes. Donor HLA type was relevant to the analysis, because carriage of CMV infection together with the matching HLA type was indicated by public TCR beta signatures.

The sequencer listed for this sample is Illumina HiSeq 1500. TCRdb handled the public reads itself, with Q25 trimming in fastp and clone calling in MiXCR, and kept productive beta chains. Rows matching on CDR3 protein sequence are summarized as one entry with the most common DNA and genes. This sample gives approximately 110,000 distinct CDR3 sequences in total; over 40% of them show up just once. Around 70% of the sample comes from the top ten. The germline V gene (reference sequence) sets CDR1 to SEHNR and CDR2 to FQNEAQ. Spanning cysteine to phenylalanine, the CDR3 consists of 15 amino acids. Only CDR3 DNA remains: 45 bases, in frame from the first base. Trimming removed 4 bases from V and 7 bases from J, leaving 19 bases between the germline ends. This clonotype was found a few times. It lacks a known antigen. No base quality values were provided; no much bigger clone lies one nucleotide off. The treatment or condition label corresponds to: in vitro stimulation with specific CMV peptide epitopes to enrich CMV-specific T cells.

Overall study outcomes, separate from this receptor: The ex vivo response was dominated by HLA-C-restricted CMV-specific TCR beta clonotypes, and the single most frequent clonotype in two of eight donors was supplied by these HLA-C-restricted clonotypes. In both this cohort and an independent cohort of some 380 donors, the cumulative frequency of public TCR beta family members distinguished carriers of CMV infection plus the relevant HLA type.

The sequencing here drew on CD8+ T cells from cultured PBMCs, taken from culture after CMV antigen stimulation. The clonotype originates from a human donor in good health (CMV status not recorded). Some clones in this sample may be carry-over from other donors' samples. The chain uses TRBV7-9 and TRBJ1-2; the D region possibly corresponds to TRBD1 (6 bases align). At the DNA level, the sequence is TGTGCCAGCAGCTCCGGGGGGGGCAACCTCTCTGGCTACACCTTC. Translated, this gives CASSSGGGNLSGYTF.